This TCR beta chain was retrieved from a study of blood T cell repertoires in COVID-19. Overall study: The United States, Italy and Spain were the sources of the acute and convalescent COVID-19 samples. PBMCs, B-cell-depleted T cells, or T cells were the source of the cDNA or gDNA that made up the material.

How the authors handled the data: Reference gene primer amplification yielded estimated nucleated cell counts. Repertoires were generated with immunoSEQ multiplex PCR, while TCRdb's copy carries only in-frame clones and drops some. V, J and clone size derive from that table, while D and trimming were established from the DNA sequence. The table records tens of thousands of clones, roughly 86% of them present only once. This CDR3 has 18 residues. Trimming removed 0 bases from V and 4 bases from J; junction bases left unmatched: 7. The germline V gene encodes CDR1 SGHNT and CDR2 YENEEA. Sequencing was carried out using peripheral blood. The gene calls are TRBV11-3 and TRBJ2-2; the match to TRBD2 covers 11 bases. This TCR came from a man between 50 and 59 years old with acute or convalescent COVID-19. The CDR3 coding sequence is TGTGCCAGCAGCTTAGATCTAGGACTAGCGGGTCGCACCGGGGAGCTGTTTTTT. Translation: CASSLDLGLAGRTGELFF. Full variable domain (outside the CDR3, taken from reference TRBV11-3 and TRBJ2-2): EAGVVQSPRYKIIEKKQPVAFWCNPISGHNTLYWYLQNLGQGPELLIRYENEEAVDDSQLPKDRFSAERLKGVDSTLKIQPAELGDSAVYLCASSLDLGLAGRTGELFFGEGSRLTVL.